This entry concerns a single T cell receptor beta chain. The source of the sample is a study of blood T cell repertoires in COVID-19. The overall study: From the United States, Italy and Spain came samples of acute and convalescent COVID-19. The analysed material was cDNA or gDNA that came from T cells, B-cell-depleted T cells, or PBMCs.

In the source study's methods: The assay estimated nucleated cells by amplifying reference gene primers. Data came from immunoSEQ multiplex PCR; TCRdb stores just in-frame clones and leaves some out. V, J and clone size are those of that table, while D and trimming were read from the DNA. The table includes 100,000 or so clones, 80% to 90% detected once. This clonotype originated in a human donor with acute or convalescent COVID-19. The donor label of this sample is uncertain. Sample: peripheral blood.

CDR3 DNA sequence: TGCGCCAGCAGCTTTCAGGGGGGAAGCAATCAGCCCCAGCATTTT. As protein: CASSFQGGSNQPQHF. The chain has TRBV5-1 and TRBJ1-5, with 7 bases matching TRBD1. The CDR3 is made up of 15 amino acids. Germline values: CDR1 SGHRS, CDR2 YFSETQ. The junction had 3 bases not matched to a gene; V was cut back by 2 bases and J by 1 base.